This TCR beta chain was recorded in a study of cytomegalovirus exposure and HLA in healthy donors. On this clone itself: The antigen remains unidentified.

A multiplex PCR was run with 60 Vbeta primers and 13 Jbeta primers. Data came from immunoSEQ multiplex PCR; TCRdb stores just in-frame clones and leaves some out. The table includes more than 95,000 clones, 60% to 80% detected once. General study points: Excluded were some V segments that proved indistinguishable, including TRBV6-2 and TRBV6-3.

Germline lookup yields CDR1 SGHTA and CDR2 FQGNSA. CDR3 length equals 12 residues. V was trimmed by 6 bases and J by 2 bases, leaving 5 bases between them. Sample: PBMCs. The source is a man aged 60 to 75 in good health and CMV-seropositive. This rearrangement joins TRBV7-2 to TRBJ2-1; tentative D call: TRBD2 (5 bases). This chain's CDR3 is CASRAAYNEQFF. As DNA, the CDR3 is TGTGCCAGCAGAGCGGCCTACAATGAGCAGTTCTTC.